This TCR beta chain was sequenced during a study of T cells after yellow fever vaccination (dated by TCRdb to the late 2010s). About the investigation overall: Libraries from fractions with low cell numbers were prepared with the SMART-Seq v4 Ultra Low Input RNA kit. Bulk TCR alpha and beta repertoires were sequenced longitudinally to track T-cell clones before and after primary and booster YFV17D yellow fever vaccination. The cohort comprised two healthy male donors, one aged 18 to 30 and one aged 30 to 39 years. Blood was collected at multiple timepoints before and after primary and secondary immunization, and bulk PBMC replicates and cell subsets were isolated. Results and caveats for the whole study, not just this receptor: A small share of clonotypes occurred in both CD4 and CD8 compartments, likely arising from convergent recombination. After the booster, most of the clones that had expanded following primary vaccination were detected again (around 95% of CD4 and 80% to 90% of CD8), which suggests that memory was broadly maintained. Only two donors were included in the study, so the extent to which the findings can be generalized is limited. Compared with the primary T-cell response, the secondary T-cell response was faster but weaker, reaching its peak on day 5 rather than on day 15. Because abundant contaminating clonotypes from the bulk population could be contained in FACS-sorted repertoires, computational filtering was required.

CDR1 and CDR2 were assigned from the germline V gene as SGHRS and YFSETQ. The CDR3 has 15 amino acids, counting the end cysteine and phenylalanine. The only DNA kept is the CDR3, 45 bases in frame from the first base. The junction shows trimming of 0 bases on V and 6 bases on J, plus 12 bases between the germline ends. This clonotype was counted ten times or more. Its specific antigen is unknown. No base qualities exist here, and no much larger clone lies one base off it. This sample was sequenced with an Illumina NovaSeq 6000. Synthesis of TCR cDNA relied on 5'RACE template switching, a step that introduced a universal primer site along with unique molecular identifiers. cDNA synthesis was primed from both the TCR alpha and TCR beta constant segments. Library amplification used two PCR steps, and the second PCR step added sample barcodes and sequencing adapters. Sequencing of libraries was done on Illumina HiSeq 2500 (2x100 bp) or NovaSeq (2x150 bp). As for the original processing: MIGEC handled demultiplexing of reads and collapsing into UMI consensus sequences, while MiXCR performed V(D)J alignment. Vaccine-responding clonotypes were identified with edgeR using replicate PBMC samples, with FDR below 0.01 and a log2 fold change above 5 up to day 15 being required. Bulk clonotypes were assigned CD4 or CD8 identity according to which sequenced CD4 or CD8 repertoire held them at higher abundance. The public reads were quality trimmed at Q25 with fastp and then assembled into clones with MiXCR by TCRdb, keeping productive beta chains. A single entry per CDR3 protein holds the most common genes and DNA from its merged rows. The authors' filters were not applied to this entry. The sample has some 340,000 distinct CDR3 sequences on record, roughly 4.3% of them singletons. The ten largest clones capture approximately 25% of the sample.

The treatment or condition label, as the study defines it: live attenuated yellow fever vaccine strain. At each blood-draw timepoint, two biological replicates of bulk PBMCs were collected. A standard Ficoll-Paque protocol was used to isolate PBMCs from peripheral blood. TriZol was used to extract RNA from bulk PBMCs, CD4 and CD8 fractions, and dextramer-positive and dextramer-negative fractions. Recombination connected TRBV5-1 to TRBJ2-2, with the D assignment possibly TRBD1 or TRBD2, given 5 matching bases for each. This receptor was taken from a man aged 18 to 30 who received the YFV17D yellow fever vaccine. Sequencing used PBMCs, obtained 5 days after the yellow fever booster vaccination. The CDR3 loop reads CASSLGSGPAGELFF. The DNA sequence is given as TGCGCCAGCAGCTTGGGATCGGGGCCGGCCGGGGAGCTGTTTTTT.